Each of the 4 T cell receptor beta chains below was sequenced from the same sample in a study of breast tumors, draining lymph nodes, adjacent tissues. TCRdb reprocessed the multiplex PCR reads via MiXCR and lists one record per CDR3 protein. The sample has some 120,000 distinct CDR3 sequences, approximately 20% seen once. The lymph nodes were axillary draining lymph nodes from breast cancer patients. Sample: axillary lymph node tissue. These receptors all stem from a female donor with breast cancer. Some clones in this sample may be carry-over from other donors' samples.

Note on this clonotype: This may be a read error: a much more frequent sequence differs by one nucleotide. The CDR3 ends on some other residue instead of the conserved phenylalanine or tryptophan, so this is likely a read error. The rearrangement uses TRBV12-3 or TRBV12-4 and TRBJ2-5; 9 bases fit TRBD2. J was trimmed by 3 bases and V by 5 bases; bases with no gene match: 7. This CDR3 spans 15 amino acids. In DNA form, the CDR3 reads TGTGCCAGCAGTCAACCGGCGGGGGGGGAAGAGACCCAGTACGTC. Encoded protein: CASSQPAGGEETQYV.

This clonotype came up a few times. The genes are TRBV28 and TRBJ2-7; perhaps TRBD2 as D (6 bases). The CDR3 has 14 residues. The germline V gene encodes CDR1 MDHEN and CDR2 SYDVKM. V was trimmed by 2 bases and J by 1 base, leaving 9 bases between them. The CDR3: CASSLRSGSYEQYF. CDR3 nucleotides: TGTGCCAGCAGTTTACGTAGCGGATCCTACGAGCAGTACTTC.

This clonotype was recorded at least ten times. V and J are TRBV7-2 and TRBJ1-6, with TRBD1 as a possible D gene (6 bases). V dropped 2 bases and J dropped 8 bases, with 10 bases sitting between them. The CDR3 consists of 14 residues. In germline, CDR1 is SGHTA, CDR2 FQGNSA. The CDR3, as DNA: TGTGCCAGCAGCTTAACACAGGGAGATTCACCCCTCCACTTT. Its protein is CASSLTQGDSPLHF.

This clonotype was seen repeatedly, ten times or more. This chain connects TRBV12-3 or TRBV12-4 to TRBJ2-5; no definite D call. Trimming left V 3 bases short and J 5 bases short, with 13 bases between. CDR3 length: 14 residues. CDR3 sequence reads: CASSFNEREETQYF. The DNA of the CDR3 is TGTGCCAGCAGTTTTAACGAACGCGAGGAGACCCAGTACTTC.